This T cell receptor (beta chain) was recovered during a study of T cell repertoires in cytomegalovirus infection. Study background: Public TCR beta signatures provided an indication of both CMV infection and a matching HLA type. Study outcomes and limitations: HLA-C-restricted, CMV-specific TCR beta clonotypes were dominant ex vivo. People with CMV and the relevant HLA were identified by cumulative public TCR beta family frequency.

Ten or more counts support this clonotype. Its target is not known. The CDR3 covers 13 residues. Germline V gene lookup returns CDR1 SEHNR and CDR2 FQNEAQ (reference sequence). V shed 4 bases and J 6 bases; nucleotides not matched to a gene: 5. Using its own MiXCR run on the reads, TCRdb lists one record per CDR3 protein. The profile shows a few hundred thousand distinct CDR3 sequences, approximately 17% of them singletons. The J gene is TRBJ2-7, the V gene TRBV7-9, with 8 bases lining up with TRBD1. Sequenced input: CD8+ T cells from PBMCs. The TCR sequence derives from a human donor in good health (CMV status not recorded). Some clones in this sample may be carry-over from other donors' samples. CDR3 bases: TGTGCCAGCAGCTGGGCGACAGGGGTCGAGCAGTACTTC. Amino acid sequence: CASSWATGVEQYF. Full variable domain (missing parts from reference TRBV7-9 and TRBJ2-7): DTGVSQNPRHKITKRGQNVTFRCDPISEHNRLYWYRQTLGQGPEFLTYFQNEAQLEKSRLLSDRFSAERPKGSFSTLEIQRTEQGDSAMYLCASSWATGVEQYFGPGTRLTVT.